What follows are 28 T cell receptor beta chains derived from one specimen sequenced in a study of cytomegalovirus exposure and HLA in healthy donors. Primers included in the PCR were 60 Vbeta and 13 Jbeta primers. TCRdb's table, derived via immunoSEQ multiplex PCR, lists solely in-frame clones and lacks some. The sample has some 200,000 clones; approximately 11% are singletons. Sequences were obtained from PBMCs. The receptors come from a man aged 50 or older in good health and CMV-seropositive.

This clone was observed a handful of times. V is TRBV2 and J is TRBJ1-5, with a tentative D call TRBD1 (5 bases). This CDR3 region has 16 residues. Germline values: CDR1 SNHLY, CDR2 FYNNEI. V was shortened by 5 bases and J by 3 bases, with 17 bases between the two germline ends. CDR3 DNA: TGTGCCAGCAGTAAGATAGGAGGGACCTTCAATCAGCCCCAGCATTTT. This gives the protein CASSKIGGTFNQPQHF. Filled out from reference TRBV2 and TRBJ1-5, the complete variable domain reads EPEVTQTPSHQVTQMGQEVILRCVPISNHLYFYWYRQILGQKVEFLVSFYNNEISEKSEIFDDQFSVERPDGSNFTLKIRSTKLEDSAMYFCASSKIGGTFNQPQHFGDGTRLSIL.

This chain links TRBV11-3 with TRBJ1-1; no firm D call. V was shortened by 0 bases and J by 1 base, with 9 bases between the two germline ends. Germline CDR1 is SGHNT and CDR2 is YENEEA. CDR3 length: 15 residues. The CDR3 coding sequence is TGTGCCAGCAGCTTAGAAGTAGGGAGGAACACTGAAGCTTTCTTT. Protein: CASSLEVGRNTEAFF.

This clone was seen only a few times. This rearrangement joins TRBV9 to TRBJ1-3; 8 bases agree with TRBD1. The CDR3 has 16 amino acids. V lost 3 bases and J lost 0; bases outside the gene matches: 5. Per the germline V gene, CDR1 is SGDLS and CDR2 is YYNGEE. As DNA, the CDR3 is TGTGCCAGCAGCGGGGGACAGGCGAGCTCTGGAAACACCATATATTTT. The encoded protein is CASSGGQASSGNTIYF. Complete variable domain (other parts from reference TRBV9 and TRBJ1-3): DSGVTQTPKHLITATGQRVTLRCSPRSGDLSVYWYQQSLDQGLQFLIQYYNGEERAKGNILERFSAQQFPDLHSELNLSSLELGDSALYFCASSGGQASSGNTIYFGEGSWLTVV.

A few counts support this clone. The chain couples TRBV27 to TRBJ1-4; maybe TRBD1 (5 bases). This CDR3 spans 15 amino acids. Trimming shortened V by 1 base and J by 7 bases, and 13 bases separated the two germline ends. Per the germline V gene, CDR1 is MNHEY and CDR2 is SMNVEV (reference sequence). The CDR3 spells CASSLWSRVGEKLFF. CDR3 coding DNA: TGTGCCAGCAGTTTATGGAGCAGGGTCGGTGAAAAACTGTTTTTT.

This chain connects TRBV6-1 to TRBJ2-4; D perhaps matches TRBD1 (6 bases). V was cut by 4 bases and J by 0 bases, with 13 bases left in between. Germline V gene data show CDR1 as MNHNS and CDR2 as SASEGT. The length of the CDR3 is 16 residues. Written as DNA, the CDR3 is TGTGCCAGCAGTGTCGACAGGATGCTAGCCAAAAACATTCAGTACTTC. Its protein product is CASSVDRMLAKNIQYF.

The chain combines TRBV6-5 with TRBJ1-1; 8 bases are a match to TRBD1. With 6 bases clipped from V and 0 bases from J, the junction kept 3 bases outside the gene matches. The CDR3 is 14 amino acids. Germline V lookup: CDR1 MNHEY, CDR2 SVGAGI. CDR3 in DNA: TGTGCCAGCAGGCGGACAGGGCTGAACACTGAAGCTTTCTTT. This encodes CASRRTGLNTEAFF.

V usage is TRBV19 and J usage is TRBJ1-4, with a weak D call TRBD1 (5 bases). V lost 1 base, J lost 7 bases, and 10 bases lay in between. Germline CDR1 is LNHDA and CDR2 is SQIVND (reference sequence). CDR3 length equals 14 residues. The chain's CDR3 is CASSIGRVGEKLFF. CDR3 nucleotide sequence: TGTGCCAGTAGTATAGGCAGGGTGGGTGAAAAACTGTTTTTT.

CDR3 nucleotide sequence: TGCAGCGCGACTGGGACTAGCGTTGTGGGGGAGCTGTTTTTT. The encoded protein is CSATGTSVVGELFF. This rearrangement joins TRBV29-1 to TRBJ2-2, with 10 bases matching TRBD2. CDR1 and CDR2 (germline): SQVTM, ANQGSEA. Germline trimming cut 7 bases from V and 8 bases from J; bases unmatched to any gene: 10. The CDR3 totals 14 residues.

The genes are TRBV5-4 and TRBJ1-3; D not certain. CDR1 is SGHNT, CDR2 YYREEE, per germline (reference sequence). The CDR3 has 12 residues. V shed 3 bases and J shed 4 bases, with 5 bases lying between them. This chain's CDR3 is CASSSVGNTIYF. For the CDR3, the DNA is TGTGCCAGCAGCTCTGTAGGAAACACCATATATTTT.

This clone appeared a few times. The chain employs TRBV7-9 and TRBJ2-3; 10 nucleotides line up with TRBD2. The CDR3 is made up of 16 amino acids. CDR1 is SEHNR and CDR2 is FQNEAQ in the germline V gene (reference sequence). Trimming at V came to 5 bases and at J to 3 bases, leaving 8 bases not matched to a gene. The CDR3 DNA reads TGTGCCAGCAGCCCGGCTAGCGGGGGTTTGACAGATACGCAGTATTTT. Translated: CASSPASGGLTDTQYF.

This clone has a handful of counts. V is TRBV5-6 and J is TRBJ2-7, with 10 nucleotides matching TRBD1. The CDR3 has 18 residues. The germline CDR1 and CDR2 sequences are SGHDT and YYEEEE. After removal of 4 bases from V and 0 bases from J, the junction contained 13 bases not matched to a gene. CDR3 region: CASSPLIDRGRGSYEQYF. CDR3 DNA sequence: TGTGCCAGCAGCCCACTGATTGACAGGGGGCGCGGCTCCTACGAGCAGTACTTC. Supplemented by reference TRBV5-6 and TRBJ2-7, the full variable domain reads DAGVTQSPTHLIKTRGQQVTLRCSPKSGHDTVSWYQQALGQGPQFIFQYYEEEERQRGNFPDRFSGHQFPNYSSELNVNALLLGDSALYLCASSPLIDRGRGSYEQYFGPGTRLTVT.

The rearrangement uses TRBV2 and TRBJ2-5, with 8 bases identical to TRBD1. The CDR3 totals 13 residues. V lost 4 bases to trimming and J lost 5 bases; unmatched junction nucleotides: 3. CDR1 and CDR2 from the germline V gene are SNHLY and FYNNEI. CDR3 in DNA: TGTGCCAGCAGTGGGACAGGGAGGGAGACCCAGTACTTC. Its translation is CASSGTGRETQYF.

The rearrangement joins TRBV9 to TRBJ2-2; D unclear. This CDR3 is built from 13 residues. The V gene lost 3 bases and the J gene lost 5 bases, with 8 bases spanning the gap. CDR1 is SGDLS, CDR2 YYNGEE, per germline. In DNA form, the CDR3 reads TGTGCCAGCAGCGGGCCAACGACCGGGGAGCTGTTTTTT. It translates to CASSGPTTGELFF.

The chain carries TRBV6-5 and TRBJ1-2; TRBD1 might be the D (6 bases). Trimming left V 6 bases short and J 8 bases short, with 19 bases between. Germline V gene sequence: CDR1 MNHEY, CDR2 SVGAGI. CDR3 length equals 14 residues. CDR3 amino acids: CASRDLRGLRGYTF. CDR3 DNA: TGTGCCAGCAGAGACCTCAGGGGATTAAGAGGCTACACCTTC.

This chain joins TRBV14 and TRBJ2-2; no firm D call. Trimming removed 1 base from V and 5 bases from J, with 5 bases in between. CDR1 is SGHDN, CDR2 FVKESK, per germline. This CDR3 contains 13 residues. The CDR3 DNA is TGTGCCAGCAGCCAAGGCGGTACCGGGGAGCTGTTTTTT. It yields the protein CASSQGGTGELFF.

CDR3 bases: TGCGCCAGCAGCTCAGGGGGAAGAAATGAAAAACTGTTTTTT. This encodes CASSSGGRNEKLFF. The gene calls are TRBV5-1 and TRBJ1-4; 7 bases fit TRBD1. With 3 bases clipped from V and 5 bases from J, the junction kept 4 bases outside the gene matches. From germline, CDR1 is SGHRS and CDR2 YFSETQ. The CDR3 extends over 14 amino acids.

This chain uses TRBV13 with TRBJ2-2, with a tentative D call TRBD2 (5 bases). Trimming took 0 bases from V and 3 from J, leaving 8 bases between them. The CDR3 totals 15 residues. Germline CDR1 PRHDT, CDR2 FYEKMQ (reference sequence). DNA of the CDR3: TGTGCCAGCAGCTTAGGCCAAGCGGACACCGGGGAGCTGTTTTTT. Translating it yields CASSLGQADTGELFF.

This clone showed up just a few times. V and J are TRBV7-9 and TRBJ1-1; D remains ambiguous. Trimming pared 1 base from V and 6 bases from J, leaving 12 bases between. From germline, CDR1 is SEHNR and CDR2 FQNEAQ (reference sequence). The CDR3 is 14 amino acids. CDR3 nucleotides: TGTGCCAGCAGCTTAGAACAGCCTCCGGCTGAAGCTTTCTTT. Protein product: CASSLEQPPAEAFF.

Only a few counts were recorded for this clone. The CDR3 DNA follows: TGTGCCAGCTCACTCAGCCCCCGGGACACTGAAGCTTTCTTT. This sequence encodes CASSLSPRDTEAFF. This rearrangement joins TRBV18 to TRBJ1-1; D unresolved. Germline V gives CDR1 KGHSH, CDR2 LQKENI. V was trimmed by 4 bases and J by 3 bases, leaving 12 bases between them. The CDR3 covers 14 residues. Full variable domain (remainder filled in from reference TRBV18 and TRBJ1-1): NAGVMQNPRHLVRRRGQEARLRCSPMKGHSHVYWYRQLPEEGLKFMVYLQKENIIDESGMPKERFSAEFPKEGPSILRIQQVVRGDSAAYFCASSLSPRDTEAFFGQGTRLTVV.

The table lists this clone with a few counts. This chain links TRBV25-1 with TRBJ1-3; no firm D call. This CDR3 has 15 residues. V was trimmed by 5 bases and J by 1 base, leaving 12 bases between them. From germline, CDR1 is MGHDK and CDR2 SYGVNS. CDR3 protein: CASSTGTGSGNTIYF. The CDR3, as DNA: TGTGCCAGCAGTACCGGAACGGGATCTGGAAACACCATATATTTT.

The chain joins TRBV2 to TRBJ2-7; D may be TRBD1 (5 bases). Germline values: CDR1 SNHLY, CDR2 FYNNEI. CDR3 length equals 13 residues. Trimming took off 6 bases at V and 2 bases at J, with 11 bases between the two ends. For the CDR3, the DNA is TGTGCCAGCAGGAAGGACACAGCCTACGAGCAGTACGTC. This sequence encodes CASRKDTAYEQYV.

This clone has a handful of counts. The rearrangement joins TRBV5-8 to TRBJ1-3, with TRBD1 identical over 9 bases. CDR3 length: 15 residues. From germline, CDR1 is SGHTS and CDR2 YDEGEE. With V trimmed by 4 bases and J by 4 bases, 6 bases remained unmatched. The DNA of the CDR3 is TGTGCCAGCAGCCGAATGGACAGGGGAGGAAACACCATATATTTT. Translating gives CASSRMDRGGNTIYF.

This clone was seen only a few times. V is TRBV5-6 and J is TRBJ1-4; a weak D match, TRBD1 (5 bases). Trimming took 5 bases from V and 7 from J, leaving 12 bases between them. Germline CDR1 reads SGHDT; CDR2 reads YYEEEE. The CDR3 is 13 residues long. CDR3 residues: CASRPQGSEKLFF. The DNA for the CDR3 is TGTGCCAGCAGGCCTCAGGGTTCTGAAAAACTGTTTTTT.

V and J are TRBV28 and TRBJ2-5, with TRBD2 identical over 7 bases. The CDR3 spans 14 residues. CDR1 is MDHEN, CDR2 SYDVKM, per germline. The V and J ends lost 6 bases and 2 bases, in that order; junction bases with no gene match: 6. The CDR3 sequence: CASSRSGVQETQYF. CDR3 DNA sequence: TGTGCCAGCAGCCGGAGCGGGGTACAAGAGACCCAGTACTTC.

The rearrangement joins TRBV7-9 to TRBJ2-3; 9 positions match TRBD2. Germline-derived CDR1 and CDR2 are SEHNR and FQNEAQ (reference sequence). The V segment lost 5 bases and the J segment 4 bases; nucleotides outside the gene matches: 10. The CDR3 extends over 16 amino acids. CDR3 in amino acids: CASSTGAGGPSDTQYF. In DNA form, the CDR3 reads TGTGCCAGCAGCACCGGAGCGGGGGGTCCGTCAGATACGCAGTATTTT.

The chain is built from TRBV30 and TRBJ1-3; no clear D gene. The CDR3 runs to 13 residues. The V end lost 4 bases, the J end lost 0 bases, and 7 bases lay between the germline ends. Germline assignment: CDR1 GTSNPN and CDR2 SVGIG (reference sequence). The CDR3 loop is CAWTTASGNTIYF. Written as DNA, the CDR3 is TGTGCCTGGACAACAGCCTCTGGAAACACCATATATTTT. Drawing the rest from reference TRBV30 and TRBJ1-3, the complete variable domain is SQTIHQWPATLVQPVGSPLSLECTVEGTSNPNLYWYRQAAGRGLQLLFYSVGIGQISSEVPQNLSASRPQDRQFILSSKKLLLSDSGFYLCAWTTASGNTIYFGEGSWLTVV.

This rearrangement joins TRBV18 to TRBJ1-6; D not resolved. Germline CDR1 and CDR2: KGHSH and LQKENI. This CDR3 comprises 13 residues. V lost 2 bases, J lost 10 bases, and 9 bases lay in between. The CDR3 DNA reads as TGTGCCAGCTCACCATCCCGGGAATCACCCCTCCACTTT. This encodes CASSPSRESPLHF.

This clone was found a few times. The V and J genes are TRBV4-1 and TRBJ2-5, with 12 positions matching TRBD2. V gave up 4 bases and J gave up 5 bases; unmatched junction bases: 14. The CDR3 loop spans 18 amino acids. Germline V gene data show CDR1 as MGHRA and CDR2 as YSYEKL. The CDR3 is CASSLIKLAGGQRETQYF. The CDR3 DNA follows: TGCGCCAGCAGCCTAATTAAGCTAGCGGGGGGGCAAAGGGAGACCCAGTACTTC.